This TCR beta chain came from a study of identical twins. The table lists this clonotype with a few counts. The antigen is not known. General study results and limits: There was more out-of-frame TCR alpha sharing in monozygotic twins than models estimated.

V was trimmed by 1 base and J by 1 base, leaving 10 bases between them. Germline CDR1 is SEHNR and CDR2 is FQNEAQ (reference sequence). CDR3 size: 15 residues. TCRdb re-derived calls from the 5' RACE reads in MiXCR, one entry per CDR3 protein. The table lists about 220,000 distinct CDR3 sequences, 6% to 7% of them singletons. This sample also appeared in a second study, on T cells expressing NK-cell markers. That source reports: From sorted CD3+CD56+NKG2C+, CD3+CD56+NKG2C- and CD3+CD56-NKG2C+ T cells came the TCR beta repertoires. Nothing established the HCMV specificity of expanded NKG2C+ T cell clones.

The chain has TRBV7-9 and TRBJ2-5; D could derive from TRBD1 or TRBD2 (5 bases each). The sample was CD8+ T cells sorted from blood. This clonotype was obtained from a woman between 18 and 30 years old in good health. In DNA, the CDR3 is TGTGCCAGCAGCTTAGGGGGGACCGGCCAAGAGACCCAGTACTTC. Translation: CASSLGGTGQETQYF.